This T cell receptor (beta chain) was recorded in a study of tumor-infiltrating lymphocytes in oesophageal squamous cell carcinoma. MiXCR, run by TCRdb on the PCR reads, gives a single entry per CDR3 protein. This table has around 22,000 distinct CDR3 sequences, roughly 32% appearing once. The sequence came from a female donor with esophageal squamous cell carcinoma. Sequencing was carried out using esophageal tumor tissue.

CDR3 in amino acids: CASSPTRGGHVHNEQFF. The CDR3 nucleotides read TGTGCCAGCAGCCCGACAAGGGGGGGCCACGTGCACAATGAGCAGTTCTTC. V and J are TRBV7-6 and TRBJ2-5, with a weak D call TRBD2 (7 bases). The J call is in doubt because the DNA end fits TRBJ2-1 better. The CDR3 is 17 residues long. CDR1 SGHVS and CDR2 FNYEAQ come from the germline V gene.